A selection of T cell receptor beta chains follows, all from one sample in a study of CD8+CD57+ T cells in acquired aplastic anemia. MiXCR, run by TCRdb on the reads, gives a single entry per CDR3 protein. In the table there are hundreds of thousands of distinct CDR3 sequences, approximately 70% of which are singletons. Source material: sorted CD4+, CD8+, or CD8+CD57+ T cells (not recorded which) from PBMCs. These TCRs come from a human donor in good health, serving as a control. Both conserved end residues are part of each CDR3. Each record gives: clone size, V gene, J gene, D gene, CDR3 protein, CDR3 DNA. D genes are given only for firm matches. Rows give clone size only sometimes, using once, few, many, or a class for an expanded clone.

.	TRBV4-1	TRBJ2-5	TRBD2	CASSRSGGQETQYF	TGCGCCAGCAGTCGTAGCGGGGGGCAAGAGACCCAGTACTTC
many	TRBV12-3/TRBV12-4	TRBJ2-3	.	CASSFGHGETDTQYF	TGTGCCAGCAGTTTCGGACACGGAGAAACAGATACGCAGTATTTT
.	TRBV20-1	TRBJ2-3	TRBD2	CSASPTSGGADTQYF	TGCAGTGCTAGCCCTACTAGCGGGGGGGCGGATACGCAGTATTTT
many	TRBV19	TRBJ1-2	.	CASSKSRGNYGYTF	TGTGCCAGTAGTAAAAGCAGGGGCAACTATGGCTACACCTTC
many	TRBV20-1	TRBJ2-1	TRBD2	CSARDAGGGEQFF	TGCAGTGCTAGAGATGCCGGGGGGGGAGAGCAGTTCTTC
once	TRBV7-6	TRBJ2-1	TRBD2	CASSKGTSGGANEQFF	TGTGCCAGCAGCAAAGGGACTAGCGGGGGGGCAAATGAGCAGTTCTTC
many	TRBV12-3/TRBV12-4	TRBJ1-1	TRBD1	CASSADRINTEAFF	TGTGCCAGCAGTGCGGACAGGATCAACACTGAAGCTTTCTTT
.	TRBV20-1	TRBJ2-3	.	CSASSRDTQYF	TGCAGTGCTAGTAGCCGCGATACGCAGTATTTT
.	TRBV10-1	TRBJ1-5	TRBD1	CASSEGQDNQPQHF	TGCGCCAGCAGCGAGGGACAGGACAATCAGCCCCAGCATTTT
.	TRBV7-8	TRBJ1-2	.	CASSPRREGLGGYTF	TGTGCCAGCAGCCCCCGTCGGGAGGGTCTGGGCGGCTACACCTTC
many	TRBV7-9	TRBJ1-5	.	CASSLGESGLIFIGNQPQHF	TGTGCCAGCAGCCTGGGGGAGTCAGGGTTGATTTTTATAGGCAATCAGCCCCAGCATTTT
.	TRBV5-5	TRBJ2-2	.	CASSGTDNTGELFF	TGTGCCAGCAGCGGGACGGACAACACCGGGGAGCTGTTTTTT
.	TRBV5-5	TRBJ1-1	TRBD1	CASSRQGAFF	TGTGCCAGCAGCAGACAGGGAGCTTTCTTT
few	TRBV29-1	TRBJ2-6	.	CSVIGDRAGANVLTF	TGCAGCGTCATTGGTGACAGAGCCGGGGCCAACGTCCTGACTTTC
few	TRBV28	TRBJ1-1	TRBD1	CASSPDRGYTTEAFF	TGTGCCAGCAGCCCTGACAGGGGGTATACCACTGAAGCTTTCTTT
.	TRBV7-2	TRBJ1-1	.	CASSKGGQLNSVAFF	TGTGCCAGCAGCAAAGGAGGACAGCTGAACTCTGTAGCTTTCTTT
many	TRBV7-8	TRBJ2-3	TRBD2	CASSRRVGLAASTDTQYF	TGTGCCAGCAGCCGACGCGTTGGACTAGCGGCCTCCACAGATACGCAGTATTTT
.	TRBV7-2	TRBJ2-7	TRBD1	CASSLVIGTGPPEQYF	TGTGCCAGCAGCTTGGTAATTGGGACAGGGCCACCCGAGCAGTACTTC
once	TRBV12-3/TRBV12-4	TRBJ2-3	.	CASSKTREADTQYF	TGTGCCAGCAGCAAGACGAGGGAAGCAGATACGCAGTATTTT
few	TRBV6-5	TRBJ1-1	TRBD1	CASSYSPWEGAVGTEAFF	TGTGCCAGCAGTTACTCGCCATGGGAGGGGGCGGTGGGCACTGAAGCTTTCTTT
many	TRBV11-3	TRBJ2-1	TRBD2	CASSLISGGMGEQFF	TGTGCCAGCAGCTTGATTAGCGGGGGGATGGGTGAGCAGTTCTTC
many	TRBV7-3	TRBJ2-2	TRBD2	CASSSVGRGANTGELFF	TGTGCCAGCAGCTCCGTCGGGCGGGGGGCGAACACCGGGGAGCTGTTTTTT
few	TRBV20-1	TRBJ1-4	.	CSANREKLFF	TGCAGTGCAAACAGGGAAAAACTGTTTTTT
once	TRBV7-2	TRBJ1-2	.	CASSSGEASRRSTF	TGTGCCAGCAGTTCCGGAGAGGCGAGCAGGCGCTCCACCTTC
.	TRBV4-3	TRBJ1-2	TRBD1	CACSEGTVGGYTF	TGCGCCTGCAGTGAAGGGACAGTTGGCGGCTACACCTTC
.	TRBV11-2	TRBJ1-3	.	CASSLALAGNTIYF	TGTGCCAGCAGCTTAGCCCTAGCGGGAAACACCATATATTTT